This T cell receptor beta chain was observed in a study of blood T cell repertoires in COVID-19. The wider study: Sites across the United States, Italy and Spain contributed samples from acute and convalescent COVID-19. Nucleic acid was either cDNA or gDNA, and it came from T cells, B-cell-depleted T cells, or PBMCs.

Source study methods: Cell counts per sample came from amplifying reference gene primers. Method: immunoSEQ multiplex PCR; TCRdb's copy keeps in-frame clones and lacks some. V and J calls and clone size come straight from that table; D and trimming were deduced from the DNA. Of some 200,000 clones detected, around 80% appear once; the ten largest clones hold around 7.7%. Germline CDR1 is SNHLY and CDR2 is FYNNEI. This CDR3 contains 14 residues. Trimming pared 6 bases from V and 5 bases from J, leaving 16 bases between. Specimen: peripheral blood. The TCR was taken from a woman in her 70s with acute or convalescent COVID-19. The chain couples TRBV2 to TRBJ2-5, with D possibly being TRBD2 (6 bases). The CDR3 spells CASRRDLHVETQYF. The CDR3 region has the DNA TGTGCCAGCAGGCGGGACTTACATGTCGAGACCCAGTACTTC.